The TCR beta chain described here comes from a study of graft-versus-host responses after intestinal transplantation. This clone has only one observation. Antigen: not known. The germline V gene encodes CDR1 SGHNT and CDR2 YENEEA. The CDR3 is 16 residues long. V lost 5 bases to trimming and J lost 7 bases; unmatched junction nucleotides: 11. Study-wide findings and caveats: Levels of circulating GvH clones at their peak were associated with early post-transplant HvG declines. Recipient marrow held GvH clones, some first seen in ileum or blood.

Using immunoSEQ multiplex PCR, the repertoire was profiled, and TCRdb retains in-frame clones only, with some absent. The table has 80,000 to 100,000 clones, around 92% seen once. The TCR was taken from a human donor who was the organ donor for an intestinal transplant. Sequenced material: unstimulated CD8+ T cells sorted from spleen or lymph node cells, taken before transplant. The V gene is TRBV11-3, the J gene TRBJ2-2; TRBD1 matches 9 bases. The CDR3 nucleotides read TGTGCCAGCAGCATCCACAGGGGGCTTGATGGCGGGGAGCTGTTTTTT. Its protein product is CASSIHRGLDGGELFF.